This T cell receptor (beta chain) came from a study of control samples from healthy donors and cancer patients. Per germline, CDR1 SGHRS and CDR2 YFSETQ. Trimming cost V 2 bases and J 7 bases; bases outside gene matches: 8. This CDR3 region has 15 residues. Sequenced by immunoSEQ multiplex PCR; TCRdb stores in-frame clones only, minus some. The sample consists of approximately 230,000 clones, roughly 82% of them appearing once. The sample taken for sequencing was PBMCs. The rearrangement links TRBV5-1 to TRBJ1-4; TRBD1 agrees at 7 bases. This TCR was recovered from an older woman with lung cancer. As DNA, the CDR3 is TGCGCCAGCAGCTTTACAGGGGACATAGGTGAAAAACTGTTTTTT. The encoded protein is CASSFTGDIGEKLFF.